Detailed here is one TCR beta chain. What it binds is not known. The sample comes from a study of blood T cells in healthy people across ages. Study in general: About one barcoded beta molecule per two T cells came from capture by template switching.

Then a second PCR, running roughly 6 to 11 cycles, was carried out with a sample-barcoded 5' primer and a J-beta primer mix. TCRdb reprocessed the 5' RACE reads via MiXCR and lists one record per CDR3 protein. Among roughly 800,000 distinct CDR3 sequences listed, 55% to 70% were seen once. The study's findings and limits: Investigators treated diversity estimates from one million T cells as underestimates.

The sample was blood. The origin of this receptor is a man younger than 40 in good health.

As DNA, the CDR3 is TGTGCCAGCAGTTACGCCCACTCGGGGGCGCAGTATTTT. Amino acid sequence: CASSYAHSGAQYF. This sequence joins TRBV6-5 and TRBJ2-3, with D possibly TRBD2 on 6 matching bases. Per germline, CDR1 MNHEY and CDR2 SVGAGI. This CDR3 is built from 13 residues. The germline V and J ends were trimmed by 2 bases and 10 bases, with 13 bases remaining between them.